Following are 23 T cell receptor beta chains from one sample sequenced in a study of blood T cell repertoires in COVID-19. Here immunoSEQ multiplex PCR was the method, and the copy in TCRdb shows in-frame clones only, minus some. The data show approximately 330,000 clones, around 90% seen once. The material sequenced was peripheral blood. The receptors shown here come from a man younger than 45 with COVID-19, enrolled during active disease.

The rearrangement uses TRBV2 and TRBJ1-1; the D gene is possibly TRBD1 (5 bases). V was trimmed by 8 bases and J by 1 base, leaving 20 bases between them. Germline V lookup: CDR1 SNHLY, CDR2 FYNNEI. CDR3 length equals 16 residues. The CDR3 is CASRRTTTEKNTEAFF. The CDR3 DNA is TGTGCCAGCCGAAGAACTACGACAGAGAAGAACACTGAAGCTTTCTTT.

The rearrangement joins TRBV15 to TRBJ1-6; TRBD1 aligns across 10 bases. This CDR3 contains 16 residues. V lost 5 bases and J lost 11; bases outside the gene matches: 12. The germline gives CDR1 LNHNV, CDR2 YYDKDF (reference sequence). The CDR3 loop is CATSSSGTGASAPLHF. Written as DNA, the CDR3 is TGTGCCACCAGCTCTTCTGGGACAGGGGCCTCGGCACCCCTCCACTTT.

The rearrangement uses TRBV6-5 and TRBJ1-6; 7 bases are shared with TRBD1. Germline V CDR1 and CDR2: MNHEY, SVGAGI. This CDR3 has 14 amino acids. With 6 bases clipped from V and 7 bases from J, the junction kept 6 bases outside the gene matches. In DNA, the CDR3 is TGTGCCAGCAGCACCGGGACAGTGAATTCACCCCTCCACTTT. It codes for CASSTGTVNSPLHF.

The J gene is TRBJ2-2, the V gene TRBV25-1; the D gene is possibly TRBD1 (6 bases). Germline V lookup: CDR1 MGHDK, CDR2 SYGVNS. This CDR3 spans 16 amino acids. V was shortened by 4 bases and J by 1 base, with 13 bases between the two germline ends. CDR3 in amino acids: CASSGAGTMNTGELFF. Here the CDR3 DNA reads TGTGCCAGCAGTGGGGCCGGGACAATGAACACCGGGGAGCTGTTTTTT.

This chain uses TRBV5-4 with TRBJ2-3, with D tentatively TRBD1 (5 bases). The CDR3 has 14 residues. Germline-derived CDR1 and CDR2 are SGHNT and YYREEE (reference sequence). Trimming cost V 4 bases and J 5 bases, with 14 bases left between them. CDR3 loop: CASSLVVRGDTQYF. The CDR3 nucleotides are TGTGCCAGCAGCCTGGTGGTTAGGGGAGATACGCAGTATTTT.

This clone was seen more than once but under ten times. This sequence joins TRBV30 and TRBJ1-5; TRBD1 matches 10 bases. This CDR3 is 17 amino acids long. Trimming removed 1 base from V and 5 bases from J; junction bases left unmatched: 11. Germline V gene lookup returns CDR1 GTSNPN and CDR2 SVGIG (reference sequence). The CDR3 DNA sequence: TGTGCCTGGAGTGCCCCCCGGACAGGGGGGTACGATCAGCCCCAGCATTTT. Amino acids: CAWSAPRTGGYDQPQHF.

This chain joins TRBV7-3 and TRBJ2-5; 8 nucleotides align to TRBD2. The V gene end was trimmed by 6 bases and the J gene end by 5 bases; junction bases not matched to a gene: 8. The CDR3 contains 14 residues. Per the germline V gene, CDR1 is SGHTA and CDR2 is FQGTGA. CDR3 amino acids: CASRSAGGSETQYF. For the CDR3, the DNA is TGTGCCAGCAGATCCGCGGGGGGCAGCGAGACCCAGTACTTC.

CDR3 DNA sequence: TGTGCCAGTGCCGTCGCGTACACTACCTACGAGCAGTACTTC. Its protein is CASAVAYTTYEQYF. The chain has TRBV19 and TRBJ2-7; no firm D call. The CDR3 sequence is 14 residues long. Germline CDR1 is LNHDA and CDR2 is SQIVND (reference sequence). Between the trimmed V and J ends, which lost 8 bases and 2 bases, there was a span of 16 bases.

The rearrangement links TRBV7-3 to TRBJ2-2; 7 bases fit TRBD2. J lost 0 bases, V lost 3 bases, and 1 base had no gene match. The CDR3 is 15 residues long. Germline V CDR1 and CDR2: SGHTA, FQGTGA. The CDR3 here is CASSFAGANTGELFF. In DNA form, the CDR3 reads TGTGCCAGCAGCTTTGCGGGGGCGAACACCGGGGAGCTGTTTTTT.

The J gene is TRBJ1-5, the V gene TRBV12-3 or TRBV12-4; the D is unclear. Trimming removed 0 bases from V and 6 bases from J, with 6 bases in between. This CDR3 contains 13 residues. DNA of the CDR3: TGTGCCAGCAGTTTAGCGGAGGGTCAGCCCCAGCATTTT. It translates to CASSLAEGQPQHF.

The rearrangement joins TRBV19 to TRBJ2-7, with a tentative D call TRBD1 (5 bases). The V gene lost 1 base and the J gene lost 4 bases, with 8 bases spanning the gap. This CDR3 region has 13 residues. Germline CDR1 LNHDA, CDR2 SQIVND (reference sequence). The CDR3 sequence is CASSIGAGYEQYF. The CDR3 nucleotides read TGTGCCAGTAGTATAGGTGCAGGGTACGAGCAGTACTTC.

The chain employs TRBV19 and TRBJ2-1; TRBD1 might be the D (6 bases). Germline V gives CDR1 LNHDA, CDR2 SQIVND (reference sequence). The CDR3 contains 17 residues. V gave up 7 bases and J gave up 0 bases, with 19 bases separating them. CDR3 DNA: TGTGCCAGTAACCCGACCCCGACAGGAACCTCCTACAATGAGCAGTTCTTC. Translating gives CASNPTPTGTSYNEQFF.

The chain recombines TRBV7-9 with TRBJ2-7, with 8 bases lining up with TRBD1. Germline V gene sequence: CDR1 SEHNR, CDR2 FQNEAQ (reference sequence). Losses at the gene ends were 1 base for V and 0 bases for J; bases not matched to a gene: 2. The CDR3 covers 15 residues. DNA for the CDR3: TGTGCCAGCAGCTTAGGGACAGGGCTCTCCTACGAGCAGTACTTC. It translates to CASSLGTGLSYEQYF.

This chain connects TRBV25-1 to TRBJ1-3; 7 bases match TRBD1. CDR1 is MGHDK, CDR2 SYGVNS, per germline. CDR3 size: 16 residues. J lost 7 bases, V lost 3 bases, and 12 bases had no gene match. The DNA of the CDR3 is TGTGCCAGCAGTGACCTAAGACAGGGCTCCCTGAACACCATATATTTT. Protein sequence: CASSDLRQGSLNTIYF.

In its sample, this clone was seen a few times. The genes are TRBV20-1 and TRBJ2-2; the D is unclear. The CDR3 consists of 15 residues. The V and J ends lost 3 bases and 0 bases respectively, with 11 bases between them. The germline CDR1 and CDR2 sequences are DFQATT and SNEGSKA (reference sequence). The CDR3 is CSASVGNANTGELFF. The CDR3 DNA follows: TGCAGTGCTAGTGTTGGCAACGCGAACACCGGGGAGCTGTTTTTT.

The chain combines TRBV3-1 (or the pseudogene TRBV3-2) with TRBJ2-3; 10 bases align to TRBD2. Losses at the gene ends were 2 bases for V and 1 base for J; bases not matched to a gene: 6. CDR1 and CDR2 (germline): LGHDT, YNNKEL (reference sequence). The length of the CDR3 is 17 residues. CDR3 region: CASSQTRGTSGTDTQYF. DNA of the CDR3: TGTGCCAGCAGCCAAACCCGAGGGACTAGCGGCACAGATACGCAGTATTTT.

This clone was found once. The chain recombines TRBV24-1 with TRBJ2-3, with D unresolved. Germline-derived CDR1 and CDR2 are KGHDR and SFDVKD. V lost 5 bases, J lost 5 bases, and 16 bases lay in between. This CDR3 region has 15 residues. CDR3 DNA: TGTGCCACCAGTGGGGTCGGAGAGAGTAGAGATACGCAGTATTTT. Translating it yields CATSGVGESRDTQYF.

V usage is TRBV10-3 and J usage is TRBJ2-3; D perhaps matches TRBD2 (9 bases). The CDR3 has 16 residues. Germline-derived CDR1 and CDR2 are ENHRY and SYGVKD. Trimming removed 10 bases at V and 4 bases at J, with 24 bases between. Written as DNA, the CDR3 is TGTGCCACCAACCCAGGGGGCGGGAGGGTAGCAGATACGCAGTATTTT. This gives the protein CATNPGGGRVADTQYF.

The chain joins TRBV7-2 to TRBJ2-3; 9 positions agree with TRBD2. J was trimmed by 10 bases and V by 2 bases; bases with no gene match: 10. Germline CDR1 and CDR2: SGHTA and FQGNSA. This CDR3 region has 15 residues. CDR3 in DNA: TGTGCCAGCAGCTTAATGGGGACTAGCCCCCCCGCGCAGTATTTT. Residues: CASSLMGTSPPAQYF.

The chain links TRBV12-3 or TRBV12-4 to TRBJ2-3; 7 bases map to TRBD2. The CDR3 contains 13 residues. Trimming took 2 bases from V and 4 from J; bases not matched to a gene: 0. The CDR3 DNA reads TGTGCCAGCAGTTTACGGGGGGCAGATACGCAGTATTTT. Its translation is CASSLRGADTQYF.

The genes are TRBV5-1 and TRBJ1-3; 7 nucleotides align to TRBD1. This CDR3 is 16 amino acids long. Germline V lookup: CDR1 SGHRS, CDR2 YFSETQ. V lost 0 bases and J lost 3; bases outside the gene matches: 6. Here the CDR3 reads CASSLEGTAVGNTIYF. The CDR3 coding sequence is TGCGCCAGCAGCTTGGAGGGGACAGCAGTTGGAAACACCATATATTTT.

The chain is built from TRBV28 and TRBJ2-7, with TRBD2 matching 7 bases. CDR1 is MDHEN and CDR2 is SYDVKM in the germline V gene. The J segment lost 7 bases and the V segment lost 6 bases, leaving 15 bases of the junction unmatched. The CDR3 runs to 15 residues. The DNA of the CDR3 is TGTGCCAGCAGACCTCTAACGGGGGGAGAGCGAGAGCAGTACTTC. As protein: CASRPLTGGEREQYF. Filled out from reference TRBV28 and TRBJ2-7, the complete variable domain reads DVKVTQSSRYLVKRTGEKVFLECVQDMDHENMFWYRQDPGLGLRLIYFSYDVKMKEKGDIPEGYSVSREKKERFSLILESASTNQTSMYLCASRPLTGGEREQYFGPGTRLTVT.

The chain carries TRBV4-2 and TRBJ2-5; D is uncertain. The germline V and J ends were trimmed by 0 bases and 3 bases, with 17 bases remaining between them. CDR1 LGHNA and CDR2 YNFKEQ come from the germline V gene. The CDR3 extends over 17 amino acids. CDR3 sequence reads: CASSQERGSTLEETQYF. The CDR3 coding sequence is TGTGCCAGCAGCCAAGAGAGAGGTTCGACTTTAGAAGAGACCCAGTACTTC.